The present entry profiles one TCR beta chain with its context. These data belong to a study of technical replicates of blood from a handful of donors. The table came from immunoSEQ multiplex PCR; TCRdb's copy has only in-frame clones and leaves some out. The sample contains 70,000 to 80,000 clones, about nine tenths of which appear only once. Trimming took 3 bases from V and 3 from J; bases not matched to a gene: 5. The CDR3 extends over 15 amino acids. The germline CDR1 and CDR2 sequences are SGHTA and FQGTGA. The rearrangement joins TRBV7-3 to TRBJ2-1, with 7 bases lining up with TRBD1. The sequenced sample was T cells isolated from PBMCs. The sequence was obtained from a human donor in good health. The CDR3, as DNA: TGTGCCAGCAGCTTTGACGCAGGGGGCTACAATGAGCAGTTCTTC. It translates to CASSFDAGGYNEQFF.